This T cell receptor beta chain was identified during a study of blood T cell repertoires in COVID-19. Methods used by the authors: Counts of nucleated cells, estimated from reference gene primer amplification, were obtained. Sequencing was performed with immunoSEQ multiplex PCR; in TCRdb, only in-frame clones are kept and a portion is missing. V and J calls and clone size follow that table, whereas D and trimming were derived from the DNA. The sample yields hundreds of thousands of clones, around 83% seen once. The CDR3 totals 13 residues. Trimming took off 7 bases at V and 8 bases at J, with 12 bases between the two ends.

The source is a woman in her 50s with acute or convalescent COVID-19. This rearrangement joins TRBV12-3 or TRBV12-4 to TRBJ1-6, with D perhaps TRBD1 (6 bases). The source material was peripheral blood. The CDR3 nucleotides are TGTGCCAGCACCTGGGGGGGCGATTCACCCCTCCACTTT. It codes for CASTWGGDSPLHF.